This TCR beta chain was recorded in a study of blood T cell repertoires in COVID-19. The overall study: Samples of COVID-19 (acute and convalescent) were obtained from the United States, Italy and Spain.

The CDR3 has 16 residues. The trim removed 2 bases at V and 5 bases at J, leaving 10 bases unmatched. CDR1 is LGHDT and CDR2 is YNNKEL in the germline V gene (reference sequence). In the original workflow: Using reference gene primer amplification, nucleated cell counts were estimated. The repertoire was sequenced with immunoSEQ multiplex PCR; TCRdb's copy has only in-frame clones and lacks some. V and J calls and clone size are copied from that table; D and trimming were computed from the DNA. This sample carries about 64,000 clones, about 81% of them seen once, and the ten largest clones take roughly 12%.

The sequence came from a human donor in a cohort sampled during active COVID-19. The rearrangement links TRBV3-1 (or the pseudogene TRBV3-2) to TRBJ2-5, with 8 bases identical to TRBD2. The sample was peripheral blood. The CDR3 DNA sequence: TGTGCCAGCAGCCAAACCGGGACTAGATCTGGCGAGACCCAGTACTTC. This translates into CASSQTGTRSGETQYF.